This TCR beta chain was sequenced in a study of regulatory T cells in long-lasting Graves disease. Trimming stripped 0 bases from V and 2 bases from J, with 9 bases between. The germline CDR1 and CDR2 sequences are SGHVS and FNYEAQ. The CDR3 runs 15 residues. Time point meaning: newly diagnosed GD, antithyroid drugs for less than 3 months. Making the TCR library involved RNA that had been extracted from PBMCs. This clonotype counts as medium-sized (0.01 to 0.1%). In building TCR beta libraries, iRepertoire HTBI primers were used together with Arm-PCR of CDR3 regions. One entry per CDR3 protein results from TCRdb running MiXCR on the multiplex PCR reads. This sample has roughly 420,000 distinct CDR3 sequences; about a sixth occur once, and the top ten carry 20% to 25%. Another study also made use of these data, one on T cells in Graves' hyperthyroidism and ophthalmopathy.

This chain connects TRBV7-6 to TRBJ2-3; the D gene is possibly TRBD2 (6 bases). Sequencing was performed on peripheral blood mononuclear cells (PBMCs), taken at new diagnosis, from a patient treated with antithyroid drugs. This sequence was found in a woman aged 18 to 35 with Graves disease. Written as DNA, the CDR3 is TGTGCCAGCAGCTTAGCGGGAGGAAACACAGATACGCAGTATTTT. This codes for CASSLAGGNTDTQYF.